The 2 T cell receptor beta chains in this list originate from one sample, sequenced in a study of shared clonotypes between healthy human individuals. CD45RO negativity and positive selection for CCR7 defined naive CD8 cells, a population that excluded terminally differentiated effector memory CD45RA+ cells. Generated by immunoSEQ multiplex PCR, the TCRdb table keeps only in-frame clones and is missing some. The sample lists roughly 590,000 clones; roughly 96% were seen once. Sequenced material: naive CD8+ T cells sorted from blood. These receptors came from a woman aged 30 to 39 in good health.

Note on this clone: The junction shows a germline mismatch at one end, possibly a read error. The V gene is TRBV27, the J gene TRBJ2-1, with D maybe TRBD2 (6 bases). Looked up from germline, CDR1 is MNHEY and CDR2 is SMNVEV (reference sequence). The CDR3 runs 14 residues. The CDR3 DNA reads TGTGCCAGCAGCAACCGGGACTCCCACAATGAGCAGTTCTTC. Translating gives CASSNRDSHNEQFF.

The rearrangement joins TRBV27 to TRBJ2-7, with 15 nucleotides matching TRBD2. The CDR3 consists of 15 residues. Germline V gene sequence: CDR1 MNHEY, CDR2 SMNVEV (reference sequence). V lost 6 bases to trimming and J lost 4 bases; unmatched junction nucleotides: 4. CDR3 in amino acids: CASSRGTSGRYEQYF. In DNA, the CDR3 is TGTGCCAGCAGCCGAGGGACTAGCGGGAGGTACGAGCAGTACTTC.